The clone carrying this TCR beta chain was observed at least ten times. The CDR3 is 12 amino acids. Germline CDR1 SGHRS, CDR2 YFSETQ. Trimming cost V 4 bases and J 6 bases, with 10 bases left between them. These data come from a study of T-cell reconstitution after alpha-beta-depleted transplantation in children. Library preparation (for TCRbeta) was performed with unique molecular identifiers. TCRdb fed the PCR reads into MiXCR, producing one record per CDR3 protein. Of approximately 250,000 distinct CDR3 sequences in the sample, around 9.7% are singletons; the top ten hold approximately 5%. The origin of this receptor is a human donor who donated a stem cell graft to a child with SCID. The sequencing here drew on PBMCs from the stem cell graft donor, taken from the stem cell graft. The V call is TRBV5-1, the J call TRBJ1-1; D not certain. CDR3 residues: CASSAGVPEAFF. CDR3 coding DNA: TGCGCCAGCAGCGCCGGTGTTCCTGAAGCTTTCTTT.